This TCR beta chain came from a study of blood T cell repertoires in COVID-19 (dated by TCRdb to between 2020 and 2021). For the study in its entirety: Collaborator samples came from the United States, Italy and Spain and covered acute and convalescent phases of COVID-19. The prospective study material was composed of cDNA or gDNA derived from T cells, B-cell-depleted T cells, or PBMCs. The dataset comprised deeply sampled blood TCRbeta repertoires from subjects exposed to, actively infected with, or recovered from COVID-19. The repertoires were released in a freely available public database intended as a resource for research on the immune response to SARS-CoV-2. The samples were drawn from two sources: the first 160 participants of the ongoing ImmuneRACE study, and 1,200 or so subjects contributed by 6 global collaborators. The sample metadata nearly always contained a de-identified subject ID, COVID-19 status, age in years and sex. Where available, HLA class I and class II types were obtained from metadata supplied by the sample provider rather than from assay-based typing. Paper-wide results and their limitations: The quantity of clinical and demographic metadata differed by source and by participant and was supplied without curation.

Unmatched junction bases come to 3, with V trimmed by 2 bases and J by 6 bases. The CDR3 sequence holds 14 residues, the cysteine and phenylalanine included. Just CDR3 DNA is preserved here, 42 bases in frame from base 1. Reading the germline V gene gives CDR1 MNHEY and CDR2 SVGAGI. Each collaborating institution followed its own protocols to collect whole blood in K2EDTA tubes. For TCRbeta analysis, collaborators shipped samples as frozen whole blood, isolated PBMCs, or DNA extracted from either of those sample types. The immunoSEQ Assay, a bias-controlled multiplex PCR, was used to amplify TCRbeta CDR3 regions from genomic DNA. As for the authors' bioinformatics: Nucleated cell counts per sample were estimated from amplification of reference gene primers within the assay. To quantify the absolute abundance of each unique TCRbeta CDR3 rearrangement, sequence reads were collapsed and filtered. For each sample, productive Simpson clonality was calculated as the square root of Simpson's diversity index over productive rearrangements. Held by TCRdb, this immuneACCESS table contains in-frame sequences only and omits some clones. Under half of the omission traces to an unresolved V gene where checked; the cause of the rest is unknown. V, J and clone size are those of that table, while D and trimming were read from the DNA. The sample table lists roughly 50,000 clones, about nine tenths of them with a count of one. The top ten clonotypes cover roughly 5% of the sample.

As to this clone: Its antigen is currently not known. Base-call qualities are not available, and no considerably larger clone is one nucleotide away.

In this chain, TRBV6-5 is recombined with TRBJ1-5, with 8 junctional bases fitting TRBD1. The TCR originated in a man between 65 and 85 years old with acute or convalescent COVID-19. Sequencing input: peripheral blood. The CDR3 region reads CASSYTGQGQPQHF. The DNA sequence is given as TGTGCCAGCAGTTACACTGGACAGGGTCAGCCCCAGCATTTT.